The subject of this entry is one T cell receptor (beta chain). Sequencing was performed with immunoSEQ multiplex PCR; in TCRdb, only in-frame clones are kept and a portion is missing. The sample has some 110,000 clones; about nine tenths are singletons. The V end lost 1 base, the J end lost 4 bases, and 11 bases lay between the germline ends. Germline CDR1 is SGHTA and CDR2 is FQGNSA. The CDR3 is 15 residues long. This entry is derived from a study of T cell clones after liver transplantation. The sequence derives from a human patient who received a liver transplant. The graft donor may account for some of the T cells. The rearrangement uses TRBV7-2 and TRBJ2-1, with a possible D match to TRBD2 (5 bases). The input for sequencing was CD4+ T cells from blood, taken 12 months after liver transplant. CDR3 DNA: TGTGCCAGCAGCTTAGAGGCTAGCAGATACAATGAGCAGTTCTTC. Its protein is CASSLEASRYNEQFF. The whole variable domain, remainder taken from reference TRBV7-2 and TRBJ2-1, is GAGVSQSPSNKVTEKGKDVELRCDPISGHTALYWYRQSLGQGLEFLIYFQGNSAPDKSGLPSDRFSAERTGGSVSTLTIQRTQQEDSAVYLCASSLEASRYNEQFFGPGTRLTVL.